Following are 27 T cell receptor beta chains from one sample sequenced in a study of blood T cell repertoires in COVID-19. Some clones are missing from TCRdb's copy, which holds only in-frame ones; the method was immunoSEQ multiplex PCR. Of about 130,000 clones detected, roughly 80% appear once; the ten largest clones hold roughly 4.9%. The specimen sequenced was peripheral blood. These receptors all come from a woman aged 70 to 79 with COVID-19, enrolled during active disease.

The V gene is TRBV4-2, the J gene TRBJ2-3; tentative D call: TRBD1 (5 bases). CDR1 and CDR2 (germline): LGHNA, YNFKEQ. The V and J ends lost 4 bases and 0 bases respectively, with 11 bases between them. The CDR3 totals 15 residues. CDR3 nucleotides: TGTGCCAGCAGCCTGATGACAGTTAGCACAGATACGCAGTATTTT. Its translation is CASSLMTVSTDTQYF.

The chain couples TRBV28 to TRBJ2-5; 7 positions match TRBD1. Germline values: CDR1 MDHEN, CDR2 SYDVKM. The CDR3 totals 16 residues. The junction had 10 bases not matched to a gene; V was cut back by 6 bases and J by 0 bases. The CDR3 nucleotides are TGTGCCAGCAGGGCAACAGGGACAGCGGACCAAGAGACCCAGTACTTC. This encodes CASRATGTADQETQYF. Using reference TRBV28 and TRBJ2-5 for the parts outside the CDR3, the full variable domain is DVKVTQSSRYLVKRTGEKVFLECVQDMDHENMFWYRQDPGLGLRLIYFSYDVKMKEKGDIPEGYSVSREKKERFSLILESASTNQTSMYLCASRATGTADQETQYFGPGTRLLVL.

The chain combines TRBV7-8 with TRBJ2-7; D is uncertain. Germline CDR1 and CDR2: SGHVS and FQNEAQ. Trimming left V 2 bases short and J 5 bases short, with 4 bases between. The CDR3 is 11 residues long. CDR3 in DNA: TGTGCCAGCAGCTTACAGAACGAGCAGTACTTC. It yields the protein CASSLQNEQYF.

This clone was detected a few times. This chain uses TRBV6-4 with TRBJ2-3; no reliable D call. V lost 2 bases and J lost 3, with 9 bases in between. Germline-derived CDR1 and CDR2 are MRHNA and SNTAGT. CDR3 size: 14 residues. CDR3 amino acids: CASSDGGSTDTQYF. As DNA, the CDR3 is TGTGCCAGCAGTGACGGCGGTTCAACAGATACGCAGTATTTT.

This chain connects TRBV5-5 to TRBJ1-2; D is ambiguous. Germline V gene data show CDR1 as SGHKS and CDR2 as YYEKEE (reference sequence). The CDR3 spans 11 residues. Trimming took 5 bases from V and 3 from J, leaving 5 bases between them. CDR3 loop: CASSIDYGYTF. The CDR3 DNA sequence: TGTGCCAGCAGTATAGACTATGGCTACACCTTC.

Turning to this clone: Germline and junction disagree at one end, which may indicate a read error. The chain uses TRBV11-2 and TRBJ1-1; TRBD1 might be the D (5 bases). Germline CDR1 is SGHAT and CDR2 is FQNNGV. The CDR3 loop spans 13 amino acids. The CDR3 DNA reads TGTGCCAGCAGCATAGACAGGAACACTGAAGCTTTCTTT. It specifies CASSIDRNTEAFF.

V gene TRBV20-1 combines with J gene TRBJ2-7, with TRBD2 as a possible D gene (6 bases). The V end lost 3 bases, the J end lost 0 bases, and 12 bases lay between the germline ends. Germline V gives CDR1 DFQATT, CDR2 SNEGSKA (reference sequence). The CDR3 covers 14 residues. CDR3 nucleotide sequence: TGCAGTGCTAGTCTAGCGCCGAGCTCCTACGAGCAGTACTTC. Its protein product is CSASLAPSSYEQYF.

In its sample, this clone was seen a few times. V and J are TRBV27 and TRBJ1-6; TRBD1 aligns across 8 bases. From germline, CDR1 is MNHEY and CDR2 SMNVEV (reference sequence). After removal of 5 bases from V and 12 bases from J, the junction contained 12 bases not matched to a gene. This CDR3 has 15 residues. CDR3 sequence reads: CASSPPGQGRQPLHF. CDR3 bases: TGTGCCAGCAGTCCCCCCGGACAGGGAAGGCAACCCCTCCACTTT.

V usage is TRBV7-9 and J usage is TRBJ2-7; TRBD1 agrees at 9 bases. The V gene end was trimmed by 0 bases and the J gene end by 0 bases; junction bases not matched to a gene: 6. The CDR3 sequence is 17 residues long. Germline loops: CDR1 SEHNR, CDR2 FQNEAQ (reference sequence). DNA for the CDR3: TGTGCCAGCAGCTTAGCAACCGGGACAGGGAGCTCCTACGAGCAGTACTTC. Its protein is CASSLATGTGSSYEQYF.

This chain links TRBV4-3 with TRBJ1-4; TRBD1 might be the D (6 bases). Germline CDR1 is LGHNA and CDR2 is YSLEER. Deletions cut 3 bases from V and 9 bases from J, with 17 bases between. The CDR3 is 15 residues long. The CDR3 nucleotides read TGCGCCAGCAGCCAGGAGCCCGGGACAAAGCAAAAACTGTTTTTT. Protein sequence: CASSQEPGTKQKLFF.

This sequence joins TRBV9 and TRBJ2-2, with 8 bases matching TRBD1. Per the germline V gene, CDR1 is SGDLS and CDR2 is YYNGEE. The V gene end was trimmed by 3 bases and the J gene end by 6 bases; junction bases not matched to a gene: 4. This CDR3 has 14 residues. The CDR3 nucleotides read TGTGCCAGCAGCGAGGGACAGGCCGCCGGGGAGCTGTTTTTT. The encoded protein is CASSEGQAAGELFF.

This clone has just a few counts. Here the CDR3 reads CASSLIPNGEQYF. The CDR3 DNA is TGTGCCAGCAGCTTAATCCCAAACGGCGAGCAGTACTTC. This sequence joins TRBV7-3 and TRBJ2-7; the D is unclear. Trimming shortened V by 1 base and J by 6 bases, and 10 bases separated the two germline ends. Germline loops: CDR1 SGHTA, CDR2 FQGTGA. The CDR3 is 13 amino acids. The entire variable domain, with the rest obtained from reference TRBV7-3 and TRBJ2-7, is as follows: GAGVSQTPSNKVTEKGKYVELRCDPISGHTALYWYRQSLGQGPEFLIYFQGTGAADDSGLPNDRFFAVRPEGSVSTLKIQRTERGDSAVYLCASSLIPNGEQYFGPGTRLTVT.

The chain combines TRBV18 with TRBJ1-3, with TRBD1 as a possible D gene (5 bases). The V and J ends lost 6 bases and 0 bases respectively, with 6 bases between them. In germline, CDR1 is KGHSH, CDR2 LQKENI. This CDR3 contains 13 residues. The CDR3 protein is CASSDSSGNTIYF. The CDR3 region has the DNA TGTGCCAGCTCCGACAGCTCTGGAAACACCATATATTTT.

The rearrangement links TRBV19 to TRBJ1-1; 7 nucleotides align to TRBD1. Looked up from germline, CDR1 is LNHDA and CDR2 is SQIVND (reference sequence). This CDR3 spans 15 amino acids. The trim removed 5 bases at V and 0 bases at J, leaving 6 bases unmatched. In DNA form, the CDR3 reads TGTGCCAGTAGTTCTACCGGGACAGTGAACACTGAAGCTTTCTTT. As protein: CASSSTGTVNTEAFF.

The gene calls are TRBV6-2 or TRBV6-3 and TRBJ2-5, with D tentatively TRBD1 (6 bases). The CDR3 runs to 16 residues. The germline V gene has CDR1 MNHEY and CDR2 SVGEGT. Trimming removed 6 bases at V and 1 base at J, with 18 bases between. CDR3 DNA sequence: TGTGCCAGCAGCCCCGTGTTTGGACAGATCCAAGAGACCCAGTACTTC. Its protein is CASSPVFGQIQETQYF.

The chain joins TRBV4-1 to TRBJ2-4; 10 nucleotides align to TRBD2. This CDR3 region has 17 residues. V lost 0 bases and J lost 7; bases outside the gene matches: 9. Germline V gene lookup returns CDR1 MGHRA and CDR2 YSYEKL. CDR3 sequence reads: CASSQDQDSGGLNIQYF. In nucleotides, the CDR3 is TGCGCCAGCAGCCAAGATCAAGATAGCGGGGGGTTGAACATTCAGTACTTC.

The V call is TRBV7-7, the J call TRBJ2-7; a possible D gene is TRBD2 (5 bases). CDR1 SSHAT and CDR2 FNYEAQ come from the germline V gene (reference sequence). The CDR3 consists of 13 residues. V gave up 5 bases and J gave up 7 bases, with 15 bases separating them. DNA for the CDR3: TGTGCCAGCAGCCCCATTAGGACGGGGGAGCAGTACTTC. This encodes CASSPIRTGEQYF.

The gene calls are TRBV15 and TRBJ2-7, with TRBD1 matching 9 bases. Germline trimming cut 6 bases from V and 5 bases from J; bases unmatched to any gene: 5. The germline V gene encodes CDR1 LNHNV and CDR2 YYDKDF (reference sequence). The CDR3 has 13 residues. The CDR3 nucleotides are TGTGCCACCAGGGACAGGGGAAGAGACGAGCAGTACTTC. Its protein product is CATRDRGRDEQYF.

CDR3 nucleotides: TGTGCCAGCAGCCCCCATTGGGCCTCAGTAGCGCAGTATTTT. Protein product: CASSPHWASVAQYF. V gene TRBV7-9 combines with J gene TRBJ2-3; D ambiguous. The CDR3 is 14 residues long. Looked up from germline, CDR1 is SEHNR and CDR2 is FQNEAQ (reference sequence). V was trimmed by 5 bases and J by 10 bases, leaving 19 bases between them.

The V and J genes are TRBV5-1 and TRBJ1-4; 10 bases are shared with TRBD1. Germline V lookup: CDR1 SGHRS, CDR2 YFSETQ. This CDR3 is 14 amino acids long. V lost 4 bases and J lost 5; bases outside the gene matches: 2. Here the CDR3 DNA reads TGCGCCAGCAGCCTGGACAGGGGGAATGAAAAACTGTTTTTT. It is translated as CASSLDRGNEKLFF.

J is TRBJ1-4 and V is TRBV5-1, with 12 bases that match TRBD1. The CDR3 has 14 amino acids. J lost 8 bases, V lost 5 bases, and 4 bases had no gene match. The V gene's germline CDR1 is SGHRS and CDR2 YFSETQ. The CDR3, as DNA: TGCGCCAGCAGTGGGGGACAGGGGGCGGAAAAACTGTTTTTT. It is translated as CASSGGQGAEKLFF.

V usage is TRBV10-3 and J usage is TRBJ2-5, with 11 bases lining up with TRBD1. CDR1 is ENHRY, CDR2 SYGVKD, per germline. CDR3 length equals 13 residues. V lost 8 bases, J lost 5 bases, and 4 bases stayed unmatched. CDR3 protein: CAIGQGARETQYF. In DNA form, the CDR3 reads TGTGCCATCGGACAGGGGGCGAGGGAGACCCAGTACTTC.

The chain has TRBV11-3 and TRBJ2-6; TRBD1 agrees at 7 bases. Germline V CDR1 and CDR2: SGHNT, YENEEA. The trim removed 1 base at V and 4 bases at J, leaving 4 bases unmatched. The length of the CDR3 is 16 residues. The CDR3 coding sequence is TGTGCCAGCAGCTTAGGGCAGGGGGTCGGGGCCAACGTCCTGACTTTC. Translation: CASSLGQGVGANVLTF.

This rearrangement joins TRBV4-2 to TRBJ2-2, with a weak D call TRBD2 (7 bases). CDR3 length equals 16 residues. V was pared by 5 bases and J by 4 bases, with 17 bases between. Germline values: CDR1 LGHNA, CDR2 YNFKEQ. The CDR3 reads CASSYEGGASTGELFF. CDR3 DNA sequence: TGTGCCAGCAGCTACGAAGGGGGGGCAAGCACCGGGGAGCTGTTTTTT.

V is TRBV7-9 and J is TRBJ1-1, with D unresolved. Trimming removed 3 bases at V and 1 base at J, with 9 bases between. The CDR3 length is 14 residues. Germline V gene sequence: CDR1 SEHNR, CDR2 FQNEAQ (reference sequence). CDR3 region: CASSFTGGNTEAFF. CDR3 bases: TGTGCCAGCAGCTTCACCGGAGGGAACACTGAAGCTTTCTTT.

This chain links TRBV19 with TRBJ1-3; maybe TRBD1 (6 bases). CDR1 LNHDA and CDR2 SQIVND come from the germline V gene (reference sequence). V lost 8 bases to trimming and J lost 0 bases, with 8 bases between them. The CDR3 spans 13 residues. The CDR3 nucleotides read TGTGCCAGTCAGGGGTTCTCTGGAAACACCATATATTTT. Amino acids: CASQGFSGNTIYF.

The rearrangement joins TRBV6-2 or TRBV6-3 to TRBJ2-2, with a weak D call TRBD1 (5 bases). The CDR3 is 17 amino acids. Trimming removed 5 bases at V and 5 bases at J, with 21 bases between. The germline V gene encodes CDR1 MNHEY and CDR2 SVGEGT. CDR3 nucleotide sequence: TGTGCCAGCAGTCACAACCAGGGATTCGATAGTACCGGGGAGCTGTTTTTT. Amino acids: CASSHNQGFDSTGELFF.